The 8 T cell receptor beta chains reported below all come from one sample, sequenced in a study of T cell changes during pregnancy in multiple sclerosis. Sequencing used immunoSEQ multiplex PCR; TCRdb keeps in-frame clones, though not all of them. The profile covers more than 80,000 clones, with about 90% appearing a single time and around 1.6% taken by the ten largest. Specimen: peripheral blood, collected before pregnancy. The receptors stem from a female donor with multiple sclerosis, enrolled in a pregnancy study.

This clone was seen once. The chain joins TRBV7-2 to TRBJ1-5; D remains unclear. The CDR3 is 13 amino acids. Trimming cost V 1 base and J 6 bases, with 7 bases left between them. In germline, CDR1 is SGHTA, CDR2 FQGNSA. The CDR3 loop is CASSLESLQPQHF. CDR3 coding DNA: TGTGCCAGCAGCTTAGAATCTCTTCAGCCCCAGCATTTT.

The chain combines TRBV7-9 with TRBJ1-5; D gene uncertain. Trimming shortened V by 4 bases and J by 1 base, and 11 bases separated the two germline ends. Germline V gene sequence: CDR1 SEHNR, CDR2 FQNEAQ (reference sequence). This CDR3 spans 15 amino acids. DNA for the CDR3: TGTGCCAGCAGCTCGACACTTCGGAGCAATCAGCCCCAGCATTTT. This encodes CASSSTLRSNQPQHF.

The chain employs TRBV9 and TRBJ2-6; 7 bases are shared with TRBD1. The ends lost 4 bases at V and 2 bases at J; junction bases unmatched: 12. The germline V gene encodes CDR1 SGDLS and CDR2 YYNGEE. This CDR3 is 18 amino acids long. The CDR3 reads CASSLTTGIVAGANVLTF. CDR3 sequence (DNA): TGTGCCAGCAGCCTTACGACAGGGATTGTTGCTGGGGCCAACGTCCTGACTTTC.

This clone showed up just a few times. The chain is built from TRBV9 and TRBJ1-1, with 9 bases aligning to TRBD1. Germline assignment: CDR1 SGDLS and CDR2 YYNGEE. The junction had 4 bases not matched to a gene; V was cut back by 0 bases and J by 4 bases. This CDR3 spans 15 amino acids. The CDR3 sequence is CASSVGDRDVTEAFF. CDR3 nucleotide sequence: TGTGCCAGCAGCGTAGGGGACAGGGATGTCACTGAAGCTTTCTTT.

This chain connects TRBV4-1 to TRBJ2-6; 8 nucleotides line up with TRBD2. V was clipped by 2 bases and J by 0 bases; unmatched bases: 6. The length of the CDR3 is 18 residues. Germline V gene sequence: CDR1 MGHRA, CDR2 YSYEKL. CDR3 DNA sequence: TGCGCCAGCAGCCAACCCGGGACTAGGTTCTCTGGGGCCAACGTCCTGACTTTC. Amino acid sequence: CASSQPGTRFSGANVLTF.

Note on this clone: A junction end diverges from the germline sequence, so it may reflect a read error. The V and J genes are TRBV11-2 and TRBJ1-6; D not certain. Germline assignment: CDR1 SGHAT and CDR2 FQNNGV. This CDR3 has 13 amino acids. In DNA, the CDR3 is TGTGCCAGCAGTTTCCGGTCCGATTCACCCCTCTACTTT. It translates to CASSFRSDSPLYF.

The rearrangement uses TRBV14 and TRBJ1-1; 7 bases are shared with TRBD1. V was clipped by 4 bases and J by 0 bases; unmatched bases: 5. Germline assignment: CDR1 SGHDN and CDR2 FVKESK. The CDR3 extends over 15 amino acids. In DNA form, the CDR3 reads TGTGCCAGCAGCCCTAGGGGGCGAATGAACACTGAAGCTTTCTTT. Amino acid sequence: CASSPRGRMNTEAFF.

V usage is TRBV5-4 and J usage is TRBJ2-1; D perhaps matches TRBD1 (5 bases). V was clipped by 4 bases and J by 6 bases, with 17 bases between them. The germline V gene has CDR1 SGHNT and CDR2 YYREEE (reference sequence). This CDR3 contains 15 residues. The CDR3 region has the DNA TGTGCCAGCAGCCTCAGGGCGGTTAGGTCCAATGAGCAGTTCTTC. Its translation: CASSLRAVRSNEQFF.